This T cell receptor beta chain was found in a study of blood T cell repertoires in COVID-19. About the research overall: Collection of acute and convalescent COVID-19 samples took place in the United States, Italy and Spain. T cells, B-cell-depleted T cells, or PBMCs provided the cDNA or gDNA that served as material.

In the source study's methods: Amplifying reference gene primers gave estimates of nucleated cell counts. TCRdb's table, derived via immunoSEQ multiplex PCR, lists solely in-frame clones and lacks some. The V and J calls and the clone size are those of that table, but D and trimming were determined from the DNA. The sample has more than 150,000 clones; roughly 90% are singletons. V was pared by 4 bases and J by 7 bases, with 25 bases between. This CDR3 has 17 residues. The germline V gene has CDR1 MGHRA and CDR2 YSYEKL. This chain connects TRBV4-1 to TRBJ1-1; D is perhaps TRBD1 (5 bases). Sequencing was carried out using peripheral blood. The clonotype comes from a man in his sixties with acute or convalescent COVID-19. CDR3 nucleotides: TGCGCCAGCAGCCTTACCAGCTCCTCGGGAGGGAGGGGTGAAGCTTTCTTT. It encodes CASSLTSSSGGRGEAFF.